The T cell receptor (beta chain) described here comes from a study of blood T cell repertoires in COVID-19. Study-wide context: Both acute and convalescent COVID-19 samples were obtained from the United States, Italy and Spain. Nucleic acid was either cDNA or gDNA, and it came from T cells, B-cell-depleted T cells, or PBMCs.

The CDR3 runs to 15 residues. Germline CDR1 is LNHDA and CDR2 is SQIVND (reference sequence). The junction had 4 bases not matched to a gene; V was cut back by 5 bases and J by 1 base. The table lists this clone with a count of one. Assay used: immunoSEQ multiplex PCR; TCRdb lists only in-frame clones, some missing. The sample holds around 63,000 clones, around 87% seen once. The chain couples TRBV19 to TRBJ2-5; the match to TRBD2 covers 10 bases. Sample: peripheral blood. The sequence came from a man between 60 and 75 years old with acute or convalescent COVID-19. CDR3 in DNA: TGTGCCAGTAGTTTGGCTAGCGGGGGCCAAGAGACCCAGTACTTC. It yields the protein CASSLASGGQETQYF.